What follows are 21 T cell receptor beta chains derived from one specimen sequenced in a study of shared clonotypes between healthy human individuals. Terminally differentiated effector memory CD45RA+ cells were excluded from the naive CD8 cells, which were CD45RO-negative and positively selected for CCR7. The repertoire was sequenced with immunoSEQ multiplex PCR; TCRdb's copy has only in-frame clones and lacks some. Among roughly 2.1 million clones listed, 85% to 95% were seen once. Material for sequencing was naive CD8+ T cells from PBMCs. The source of these receptors is a man aged 18 to 30 in good health. Some clones in this sample may be carry-over from other donors' samples.

The chain combines TRBV13 with TRBJ1-1; D is unresolved. Trimming shortened V by 6 bases and J by 0 bases, and 14 bases separated the two germline ends. The germline V gene encodes CDR1 PRHDT and CDR2 FYEKMQ (reference sequence). The CDR3 spans 15 residues. The DNA for the CDR3 is TGTGCCAGCAGGGCCACAGACTACATGAACACTGAAGCTTTCTTT. It specifies CASRATDYMNTEAFF.

The CDR3, as DNA: TGTGCCAGCAGCCACCGCCGGGAGGCAAGGGATGAGCAGTTCTTC. Protein: CASSHRREARDEQFF. The chain is built from TRBV7-9 and TRBJ2-1, with TRBD2 matching 7 bases. The CDR3 length is 15 residues. The V gene's germline CDR1 is SEHNR and CDR2 FQNEAQ (reference sequence). V was clipped by 5 bases and J by 8 bases; unmatched bases: 12. Variable domain in full (rest from reference TRBV7-9 and TRBJ2-1): DTGVSQNPRHKITKRGQNVTFRCDPISEHNRLYWYRQTLGQGPEFLTYFQNEAQLEKSRLLSDRFSAERPKGSFSTLEIQRTEQGDSAMYLCASSHRREARDEQFFGPGTRLTVL.

The rearrangement links TRBV28 to TRBJ1-5; no definite D call. The ends were cut back, 6 bases at V and 9 bases at J, with 21 bases in the middle. The CDR3 contains 15 residues. Germline CDR1 is MDHEN and CDR2 is SYDVKM. CDR3 coding DNA: TGTGCCAGCAGCTTGACGAAGACCCGCCGATGGCCCCAGCATTTT. Its protein product is CASSLTKTRRWPQHF.

V is TRBV19 and J is TRBJ2-1, with D perhaps matching TRBD2 (5 bases). V gave up 5 bases and J gave up 4 bases, with 12 bases separating them. This CDR3 spans 14 amino acids. Germline CDR1 and CDR2: LNHDA and SQIVND (reference sequence). The CDR3 DNA follows: TGTGCCAGTAGTGACTATATGAATTACAATGAGCAGTTCTTC. Encoded protein: CASSDYMNYNEQFF.

V usage is TRBV19 and J usage is TRBJ2-3; D is ambiguous. Per germline, CDR1 LNHDA and CDR2 SQIVND (reference sequence). CDR3 length: 13 amino acids. V dropped 9 bases and J dropped 2 bases, with 12 bases sitting between them. CDR3: CASSHRDTDTQYF. CDR3 coding DNA: TGTGCCAGCTCGCATAGAGACACAGATACGCAGTATTTT. Full variable domain (rest looked up from reference TRBV19 and TRBJ2-3): DGGITQSPKYLFRKEGQNVTLSCEQNLNHDAMYWYRQDPGQGLRLIYYSQIVNDFQKGDIAEGYSVSREKKESFPLTVTSAQKNPTAFYLCASSHRDTDTQYFGPGTRLTVL.

The chain carries TRBV27 and TRBJ1-2; 8 bases align to TRBD1. Germline CDR1 reads MNHEY; CDR2 reads SMNVEV (reference sequence). This CDR3 has 17 residues. With V trimmed by 5 bases and J by 1 base, 12 bases remained unmatched. CDR3 loop: CASSLGPGTGINYGYTF. The CDR3 bases are TGTGCCAGCAGTCTAGGCCCCGGGACAGGTATTAACTATGGCTACACCTTC.

This sequence joins TRBV19 and TRBJ2-3; D unclear. Trimming stripped 2 bases from V and 0 bases from J, with 12 bases between. The CDR3 consists of 16 residues. CDR1 LNHDA and CDR2 SQIVND come from the germline V gene (reference sequence). CDR3 bases: TGTGCCAGTAGTATATTCGGCGCCCCTAGCACAGATACGCAGTATTTT. Translation: CASSIFGAPSTDTQYF.

The chain is built from TRBV7-9 and TRBJ1-3; D is unclear. Per the germline V gene, CDR1 is SEHNR and CDR2 is FQNEAQ (reference sequence). There are 16 residues in the CDR3. The V and J ends lost 5 bases and 0 bases respectively, with 14 bases between them. The CDR3 reads CASSPRYGDSGNTIYF. CDR3 coding DNA: TGTGCCAGCAGCCCCCGTTACGGAGACTCTGGAAACACCATATATTTT.

The chain links TRBV7-6 to TRBJ1-5; TRBD1 matches 7 bases. Per the germline V gene, CDR1 is SGHVS and CDR2 is FNYEAQ. J lost 1 base, V lost 5 bases, and 2 bases had no gene match. The CDR3 runs 14 residues. The CDR3 spells CASSPQGSNQPQHF. The CDR3 DNA is TGTGCCAGCAGCCCACAGGGGAGCAATCAGCCCCAGCATTTT.

This clone has more than one count but fewer than ten. The rearrangement joins TRBV28 to TRBJ1-1; D not certain. Germline V gene lookup returns CDR1 MDHEN and CDR2 SYDVKM. The CDR3 consists of 11 residues. With 8 bases removed from V and 5 bases from J, the gap between germline ends came to 9 bases. The CDR3 sequence: CASLWSTEAFF. For the CDR3, the DNA is TGTGCCAGCCTCTGGTCGACTGAAGCTTTCTTT.

The chain is built from TRBV15 and TRBJ1-2, with unresolved D. In germline, CDR1 is LNHNV, CDR2 YYDKDF (reference sequence). Trimming stripped 5 bases from V and 0 bases from J, with 4 bases between. The CDR3 runs to 12 residues. CDR3: CATSPTNYGYTF. CDR3 DNA sequence: TGTGCCACCAGCCCCACTAACTATGGCTACACCTTC.

The V call is TRBV11-1, the J call TRBJ2-2; 8 positions agree with TRBD1. V trimming: 5 bases; J trimming: 3 bases; junction bases outside the gene matches: 5. From germline, CDR1 is SGHAT and CDR2 FQDESV (reference sequence). The CDR3 has 15 amino acids. The CDR3 DNA follows: TGTGCCAGCAGCACACGACAGGGGCACACCGGGGAGCTGTTTTTT. Amino acid sequence: CASSTRQGHTGELFF. Looking up the rest from reference TRBV11-1 and TRBJ2-2 gives the full variable domain: EAEVAQSPRYKITEKSQAVAFWCDPISGHATLYWYRQILGQGPELLVQFQDESVVDDSQLPKDRFSAERLKGVDSTLKIQPAELGDSAMYLCASSTRQGHTGELFFGEGSRLTVL.

The chain is built from TRBV5-1 and TRBJ2-2; TRBD2 matches at 9 bases. V was clipped by 3 bases and J by 2 bases; unmatched bases: 8. The CDR3 loop spans 17 amino acids. Germline V CDR1 and CDR2: SGHRS, YFSETQ. The CDR3 loop is CASSSGWREGNTGELFF. The CDR3 bases are TGCGCCAGCAGCTCCGGTTGGCGGGAGGGCAACACCGGGGAGCTGTTTTTT.

This clone has only a few counts. The sample holds other DNA sequences that translate to the same CDR3. The chain is built from TRBV27 and TRBJ2-7; D remains ambiguous. The V end lost 3 bases, the J end lost 6 bases, and 9 bases lay between the germline ends. CDR1 and CDR2 (germline): MNHEY, SMNVEV (reference sequence). The CDR3 contains 12 residues. CDR3 loop: CASSFSAGEQYF. The CDR3 nucleotides read TGTGCCAGCAGTTTCAGCGCAGGCGAGCAGTACTTC.

This chain uses TRBV10-3 with TRBJ2-2; D unclear. Looked up from germline, CDR1 is ENHRY and CDR2 is SYGVKD. The V and J ends lost 6 bases and 3 bases respectively, with 5 bases between them. This CDR3 is built from 12 residues. The CDR3 loop is CAIRPDTGELFF. CDR3 DNA sequence: TGTGCCATCAGGCCCGACACCGGGGAGCTGTTTTTT.

This clone was counted between two and nine times. The rearrangement links TRBV7-9 to TRBJ1-5; no clear D. This CDR3 is built from 12 residues. Germline V gene lookup returns CDR1 SEHNR and CDR2 FQNEAQ (reference sequence). The V and J ends lost 5 bases and 9 bases respectively, with 11 bases between them. CDR3 residues: CASSLGNRPQHF. The CDR3 DNA reads TGTGCCAGCAGCCTAGGTAATAGGCCCCAGCATTTT.

As concerns this clone: The germline gene is not matched at one end of the junction; a read error may be the cause. The J gene is TRBJ1-1, the V gene TRBV6-1, with TRBD1 identical over 9 bases. There are 16 residues in the CDR3. Germline loops: CDR1 MNHNS, CDR2 SASEGT. The CDR3 DNA follows: TGTGCCAGCAGTAAAGCGGGACAGGGAATTAACACTGAAGCTTTCTTT. It encodes CASSKAGQGINTEAFF.

The V gene is TRBV18, the J gene TRBJ1-2; D gene unclear. Trimming removed 6 bases at V and 0 bases at J, with 11 bases between. The germline V gene has CDR1 KGHSH and CDR2 LQKENI. The CDR3 loop spans 14 amino acids. CDR3 amino acids: CASSPDGSNYGYTF. CDR3 bases: TGTGCCAGCTCGCCAGACGGCTCTAACTATGGCTACACCTTC.

The V gene is TRBV10-3, the J gene TRBJ2-3; 9 positions agree with TRBD1. Germline trimming cut 3 bases from V and 4 bases from J; bases unmatched to any gene: 5. Looked up from germline, CDR1 is ENHRY and CDR2 is SYGVKD. The CDR3 is 15 amino acids. As DNA, the CDR3 is TGTGCCATCAGTGATGGGACAGGGCTGGCAGATACGCAGTATTTT. It codes for CAISDGTGLADTQYF.

This rearrangement joins TRBV5-4 to TRBJ2-1; D perhaps matches TRBD1 (7 bases). CDR1 and CDR2 (germline): SGHNT, YYREEE (reference sequence). The CDR3 consists of 16 residues. The V and J ends lost 0 bases and 9 bases respectively, with 19 bases between them. CDR3 sequence: CASSLASVRGALEQFF. The CDR3 DNA follows: TGTGCCAGCAGCTTGGCTTCGGTCAGGGGGGCTCTTGAGCAGTTCTTC.

This chain connects TRBV5-1 to TRBJ1-2, with a weak D call TRBD1 (6 bases). Germline values: CDR1 SGHRS, CDR2 YFSETQ. The ends were cut back, 0 bases at V and 3 bases at J, with 15 bases in the middle. The CDR3 has 16 amino acids. The CDR3: CASSLGVWTVDYGYTF. The CDR3 DNA reads as TGCGCCAGCAGCTTGGGGGTTTGGACAGTCGACTATGGCTACACCTTC. The variable domain in full, with the rest retrieved from reference TRBV5-1 and TRBJ1-2, is KAGVTQTPRYLIKTRGQQVTLSCSPISGHRSVSWYQQTPGQGLQFLFEYFSETQRNKGNFPGRFSGRQFSNSRSEMNVSTLELGDSALYLCASSLGVWTVDYGYTFGSGTRLTVV.